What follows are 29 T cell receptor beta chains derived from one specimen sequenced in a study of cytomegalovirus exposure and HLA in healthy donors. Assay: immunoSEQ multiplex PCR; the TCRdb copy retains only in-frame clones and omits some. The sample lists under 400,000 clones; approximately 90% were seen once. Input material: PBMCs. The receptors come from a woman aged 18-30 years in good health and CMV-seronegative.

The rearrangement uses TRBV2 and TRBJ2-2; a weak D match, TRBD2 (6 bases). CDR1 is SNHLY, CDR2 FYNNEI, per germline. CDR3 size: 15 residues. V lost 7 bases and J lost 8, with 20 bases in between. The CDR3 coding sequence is TGTGCCAGCACCCCGGGCAGGGAGGTGCCGGGGGAGCTGTTTTTT. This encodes CASTPGREVPGELFF.

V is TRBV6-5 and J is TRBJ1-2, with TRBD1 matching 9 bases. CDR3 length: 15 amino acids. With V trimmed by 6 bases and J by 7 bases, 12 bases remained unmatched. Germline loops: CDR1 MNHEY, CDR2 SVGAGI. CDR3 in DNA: TGTGCCAGCAGGGATGGGACAGGGAAAACTTCTGGCTACACCTTC. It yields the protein CASRDGTGKTSGYTF.

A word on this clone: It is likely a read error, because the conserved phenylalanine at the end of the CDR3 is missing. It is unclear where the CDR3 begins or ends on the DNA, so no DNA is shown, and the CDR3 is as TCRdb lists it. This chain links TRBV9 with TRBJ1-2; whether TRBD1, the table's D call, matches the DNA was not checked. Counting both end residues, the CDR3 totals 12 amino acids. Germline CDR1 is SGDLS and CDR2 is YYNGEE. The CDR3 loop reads CASGERWTGIGL.

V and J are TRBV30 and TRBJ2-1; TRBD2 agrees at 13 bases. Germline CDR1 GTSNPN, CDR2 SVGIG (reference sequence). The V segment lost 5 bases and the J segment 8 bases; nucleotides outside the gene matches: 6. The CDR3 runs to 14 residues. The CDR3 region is CAWRLAGGRDEQFF. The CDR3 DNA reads TGTGCCTGGCGACTAGCGGGGGGCAGGGATGAGCAGTTCTTC.

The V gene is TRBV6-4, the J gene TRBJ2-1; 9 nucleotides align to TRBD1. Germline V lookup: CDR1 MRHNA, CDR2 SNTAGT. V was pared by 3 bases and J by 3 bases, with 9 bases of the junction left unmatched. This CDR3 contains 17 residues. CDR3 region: CASSDLVDRGDYNEQFF. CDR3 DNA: TGTGCCAGCAGTGATTTAGTTGACAGGGGGGACTACAATGAGCAGTTCTTC.

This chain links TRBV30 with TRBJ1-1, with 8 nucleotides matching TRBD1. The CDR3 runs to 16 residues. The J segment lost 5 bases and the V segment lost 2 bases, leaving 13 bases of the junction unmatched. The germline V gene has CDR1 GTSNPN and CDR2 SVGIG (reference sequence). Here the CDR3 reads CAWSSPLRTGNTEAFF. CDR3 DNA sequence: TGTGCCTGGAGTTCACCCCTGAGGACAGGGAATACTGAAGCTTTCTTT.

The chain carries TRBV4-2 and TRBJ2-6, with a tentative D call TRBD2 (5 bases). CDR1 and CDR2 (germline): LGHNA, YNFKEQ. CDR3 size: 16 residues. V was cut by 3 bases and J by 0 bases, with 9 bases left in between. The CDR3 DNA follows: TGTGCCAGCAGCCAGCCGGGGAGCTCTGGGGCCAACGTCCTGACTTTC. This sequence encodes CASSQPGSSGANVLTF.

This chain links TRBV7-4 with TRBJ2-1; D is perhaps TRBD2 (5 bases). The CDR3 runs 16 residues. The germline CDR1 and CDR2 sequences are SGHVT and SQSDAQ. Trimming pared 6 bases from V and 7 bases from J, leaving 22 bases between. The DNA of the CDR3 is TGTGCCAGCAGACCAAGGCCCCCCGGGGAGAGAAATGAGCAGTTCTTC. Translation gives CASRPRPPGERNEQFF.

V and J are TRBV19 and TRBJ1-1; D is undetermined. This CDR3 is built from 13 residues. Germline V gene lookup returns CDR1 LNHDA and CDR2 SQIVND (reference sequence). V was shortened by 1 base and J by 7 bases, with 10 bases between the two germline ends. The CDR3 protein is CASSIVSGGEAFF. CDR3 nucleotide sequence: TGTGCCAGTAGTATAGTGTCCGGCGGTGAAGCTTTCTTT. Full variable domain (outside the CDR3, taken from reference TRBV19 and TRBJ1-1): DGGITQSPKYLFRKEGQNVTLSCEQNLNHDAMYWYRQDPGQGLRLIYYSQIVNDFQKGDIAEGYSVSREKKESFPLTVTSAQKNPTAFYLCASSIVSGGEAFFGQGTRLTVV.

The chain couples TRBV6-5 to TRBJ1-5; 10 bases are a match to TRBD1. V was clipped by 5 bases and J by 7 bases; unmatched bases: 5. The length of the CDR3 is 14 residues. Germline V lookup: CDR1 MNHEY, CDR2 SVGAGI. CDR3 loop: CASSPGQGIQPQHF. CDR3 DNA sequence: TGTGCCAGCAGTCCGGGACAGGGGATCCAGCCCCAGCATTTT.

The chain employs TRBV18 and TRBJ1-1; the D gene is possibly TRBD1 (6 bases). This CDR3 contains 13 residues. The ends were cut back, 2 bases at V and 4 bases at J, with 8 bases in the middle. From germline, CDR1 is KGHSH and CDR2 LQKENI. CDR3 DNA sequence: TGTGCCAGCTCACCAATAGGGGGCACTGAAGCTTTCTTT. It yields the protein CASSPIGGTEAFF.

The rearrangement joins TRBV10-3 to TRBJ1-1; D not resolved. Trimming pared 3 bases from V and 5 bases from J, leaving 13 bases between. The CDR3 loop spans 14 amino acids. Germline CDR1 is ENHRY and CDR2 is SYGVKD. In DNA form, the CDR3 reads TGTGCCATCAGTGACGGCCAACTGCGGACTGAAGCTTTCTTT. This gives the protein CAISDGQLRTEAFF.

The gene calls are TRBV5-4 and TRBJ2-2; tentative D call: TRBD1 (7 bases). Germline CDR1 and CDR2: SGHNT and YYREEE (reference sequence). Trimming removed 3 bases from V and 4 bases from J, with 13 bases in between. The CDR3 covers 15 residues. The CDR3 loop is CASSWGDRVTGELFF. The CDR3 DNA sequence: TGTGCCAGCAGCTGGGGGGACAGAGTCACCGGGGAGCTGTTTTTT.

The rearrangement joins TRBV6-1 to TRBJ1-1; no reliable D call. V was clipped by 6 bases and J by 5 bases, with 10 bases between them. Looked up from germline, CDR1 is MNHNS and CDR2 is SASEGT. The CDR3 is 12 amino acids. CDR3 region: CASRMVRTEAFF. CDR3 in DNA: TGTGCCAGCAGGATGGTTCGGACTGAAGCTTTCTTT.

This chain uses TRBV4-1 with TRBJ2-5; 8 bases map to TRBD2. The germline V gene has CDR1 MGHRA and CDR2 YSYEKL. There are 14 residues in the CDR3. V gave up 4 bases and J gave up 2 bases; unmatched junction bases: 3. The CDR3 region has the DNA TGCGCCAGCAGCCCAGCTAGCGGGCAAGAGACCCAGTACTTC. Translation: CASSPASGQETQYF.

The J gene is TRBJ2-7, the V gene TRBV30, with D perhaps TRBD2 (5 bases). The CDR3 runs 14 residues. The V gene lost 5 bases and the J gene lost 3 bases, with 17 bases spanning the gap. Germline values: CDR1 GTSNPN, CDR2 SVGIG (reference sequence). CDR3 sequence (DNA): TGTGCCTGGGGACTCGCCTATAAATACTACGAGCAGTACTTC. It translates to CAWGLAYKYYEQYF.

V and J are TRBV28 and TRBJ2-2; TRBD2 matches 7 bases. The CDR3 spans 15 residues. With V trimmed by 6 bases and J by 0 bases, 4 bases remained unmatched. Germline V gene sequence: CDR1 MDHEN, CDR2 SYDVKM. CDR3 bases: TGTGCCAGCAGACCCGGGACTACGAACACCGGGGAGCTGTTTTTT. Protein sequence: CASRPGTTNTGELFF.

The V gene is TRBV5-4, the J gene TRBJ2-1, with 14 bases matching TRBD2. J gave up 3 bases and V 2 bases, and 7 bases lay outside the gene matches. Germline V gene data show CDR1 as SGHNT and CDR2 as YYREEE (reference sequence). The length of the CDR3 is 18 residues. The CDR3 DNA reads TGTGCCAGCAGCTTCGGGACTAGCGGGAGCTTAAACTACAATGAGCAGTTCTTC. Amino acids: CASSFGTSGSLNYNEQFF.

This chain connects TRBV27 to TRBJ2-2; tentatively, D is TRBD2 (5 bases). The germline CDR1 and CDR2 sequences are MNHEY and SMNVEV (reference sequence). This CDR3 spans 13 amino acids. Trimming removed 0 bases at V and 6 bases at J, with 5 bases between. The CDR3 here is CASSLSRAGELFF. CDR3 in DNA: TGTGCCAGCAGTTTATCGAGGGCCGGGGAGCTGTTTTTT.

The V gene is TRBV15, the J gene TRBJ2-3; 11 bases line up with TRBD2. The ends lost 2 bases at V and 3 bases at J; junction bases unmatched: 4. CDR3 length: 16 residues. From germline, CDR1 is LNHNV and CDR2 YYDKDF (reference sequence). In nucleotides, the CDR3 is TGTGCCACCAGCAGAAGTACTAGCGGGGGAACAGATACGCAGTATTTT. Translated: CATSRSTSGGTDTQYF.

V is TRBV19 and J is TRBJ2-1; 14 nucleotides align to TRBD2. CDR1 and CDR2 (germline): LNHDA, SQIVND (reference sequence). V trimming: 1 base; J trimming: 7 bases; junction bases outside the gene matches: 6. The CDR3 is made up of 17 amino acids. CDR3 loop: CASSIVGLAGEPNEQFF. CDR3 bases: TGTGCCAGTAGTATAGTGGGACTAGCGGGAGAGCCTAATGAGCAGTTCTTC.

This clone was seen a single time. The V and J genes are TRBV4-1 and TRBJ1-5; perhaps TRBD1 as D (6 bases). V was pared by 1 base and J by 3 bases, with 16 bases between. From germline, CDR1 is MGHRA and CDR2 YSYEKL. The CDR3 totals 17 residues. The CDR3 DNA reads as TGCGCCAGCAGCCAAGTACAGGGAAGTTTGGACAATCAGCCCCAGCATTTT. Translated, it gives CASSQVQGSLDNQPQHF.

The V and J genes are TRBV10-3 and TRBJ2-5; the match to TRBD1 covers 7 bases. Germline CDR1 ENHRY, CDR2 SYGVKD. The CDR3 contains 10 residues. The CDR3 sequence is CGGTVGTQYF. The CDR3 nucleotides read TGTGGGGGGACAGTCGGGACCCAGTACTTC.

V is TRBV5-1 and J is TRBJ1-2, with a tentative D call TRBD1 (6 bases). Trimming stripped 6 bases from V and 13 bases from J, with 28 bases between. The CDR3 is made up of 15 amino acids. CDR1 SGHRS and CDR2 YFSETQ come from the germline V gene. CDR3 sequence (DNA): TGCGCCAGCAACTCCGAACCGGGACACCCAACGGCTGCCACCTTC. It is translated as CASNSEPGHPTAATF.

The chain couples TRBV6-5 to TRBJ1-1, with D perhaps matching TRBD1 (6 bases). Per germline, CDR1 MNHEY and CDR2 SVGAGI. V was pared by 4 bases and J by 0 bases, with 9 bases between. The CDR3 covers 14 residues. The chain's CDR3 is CASSLQGLNTEAFF. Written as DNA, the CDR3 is TGTGCCAGCAGTTTGCAGGGGTTGAACACTGAAGCTTTCTTT.

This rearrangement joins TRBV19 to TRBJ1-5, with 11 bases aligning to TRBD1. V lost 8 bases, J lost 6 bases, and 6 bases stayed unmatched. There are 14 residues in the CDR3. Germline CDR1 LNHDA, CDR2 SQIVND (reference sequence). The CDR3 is CASRVGQGAQPQHF. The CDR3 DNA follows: TGTGCCAGTCGGGTAGGACAGGGGGCTCAGCCCCAGCATTTT.

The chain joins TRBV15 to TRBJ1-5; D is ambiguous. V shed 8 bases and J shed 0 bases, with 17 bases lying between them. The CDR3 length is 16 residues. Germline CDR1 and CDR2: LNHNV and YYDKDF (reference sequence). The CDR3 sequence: CATCGTELCSNQPQHF. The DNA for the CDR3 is TGTGCCACCTGTGGCACAGAATTATGTAGCAATCAGCCCCAGCATTTT.

CDR3 nucleotide sequence: TGTGCCAGCAGTTCCGGACTAGCGGAGTTCTACGAGCAGTACTTC. Residues: CASSSGLAEFYEQYF. V is TRBV28 and J is TRBJ2-7; 10 nucleotides align to TRBD2. The CDR3 sequence is 15 residues long. The J segment lost 3 bases and the V segment lost 4 bases, leaving 6 bases of the junction unmatched. Per germline, CDR1 MDHEN and CDR2 SYDVKM.

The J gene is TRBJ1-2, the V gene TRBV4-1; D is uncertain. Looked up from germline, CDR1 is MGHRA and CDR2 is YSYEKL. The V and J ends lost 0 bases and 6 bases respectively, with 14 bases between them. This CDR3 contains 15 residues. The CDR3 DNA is TGCGCCAGCAGCCAAGATCTACGGGGAGGAAATGGCTACACCTTC. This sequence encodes CASSQDLRGGNGYTF.